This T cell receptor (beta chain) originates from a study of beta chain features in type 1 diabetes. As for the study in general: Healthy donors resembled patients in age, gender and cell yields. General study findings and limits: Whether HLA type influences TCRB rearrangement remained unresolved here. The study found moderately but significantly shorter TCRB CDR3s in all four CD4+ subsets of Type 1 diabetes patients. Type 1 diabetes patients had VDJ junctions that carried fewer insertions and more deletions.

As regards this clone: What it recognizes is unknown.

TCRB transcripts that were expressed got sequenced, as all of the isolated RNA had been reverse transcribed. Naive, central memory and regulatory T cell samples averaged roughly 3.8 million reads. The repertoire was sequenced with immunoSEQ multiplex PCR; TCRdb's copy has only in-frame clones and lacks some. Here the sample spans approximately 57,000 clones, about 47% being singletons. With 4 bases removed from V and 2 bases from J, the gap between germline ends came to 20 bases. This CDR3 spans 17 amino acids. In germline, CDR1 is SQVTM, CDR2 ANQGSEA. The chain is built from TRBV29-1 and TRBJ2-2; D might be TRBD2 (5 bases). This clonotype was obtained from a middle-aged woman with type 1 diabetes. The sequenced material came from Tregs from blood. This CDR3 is CSVAPGRGSFNTGELFF. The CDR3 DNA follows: TGCAGCGTTGCCCCCGGAAGAGGGAGCTTTAACACCGGGGAGCTGTTTTTT.